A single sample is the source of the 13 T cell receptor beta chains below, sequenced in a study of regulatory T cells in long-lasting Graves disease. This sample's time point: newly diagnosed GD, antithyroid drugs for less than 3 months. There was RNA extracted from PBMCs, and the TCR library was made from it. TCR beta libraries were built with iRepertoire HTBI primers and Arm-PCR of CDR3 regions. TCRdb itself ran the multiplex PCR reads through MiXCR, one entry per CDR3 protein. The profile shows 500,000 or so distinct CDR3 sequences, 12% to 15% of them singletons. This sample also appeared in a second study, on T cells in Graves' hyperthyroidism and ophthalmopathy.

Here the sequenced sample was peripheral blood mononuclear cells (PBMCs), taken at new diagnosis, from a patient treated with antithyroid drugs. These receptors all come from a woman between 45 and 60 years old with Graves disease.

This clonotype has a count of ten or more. Here the CDR3 DNA reads TGCAGTGCTTGGGCTAGCGGGACTAATGAGCAGTTCTTC. It codes for CSAWASGTNEQFF. This rearrangement joins TRBV20-1 to TRBJ2-1; 9 bases agree with TRBD2. In germline, CDR1 is DFQATT, CDR2 SNEGSKA (reference sequence). V was clipped by 5 bases and J by 7 bases; unmatched bases: 6. This CDR3 spans 13 amino acids.

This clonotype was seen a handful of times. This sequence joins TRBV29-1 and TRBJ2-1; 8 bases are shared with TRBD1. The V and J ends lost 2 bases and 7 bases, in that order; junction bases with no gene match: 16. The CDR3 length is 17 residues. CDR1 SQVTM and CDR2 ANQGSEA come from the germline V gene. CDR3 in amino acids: CSVEPTPGTGGPNEQFF. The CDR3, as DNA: TGCAGCGTTGAACCAACTCCCGGGACAGGTGGGCCAAATGAGCAGTTCTTC.

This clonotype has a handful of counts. This CDR3 is CASYSSVTDTQYF. CDR3 DNA sequence: TGCGCCAGCTATAGCTCGGTCACAGATACGCAGTATTTT. J is TRBJ2-3 and V is TRBV5-1; D gene unclear. This CDR3 has 13 amino acids. Between the trimmed V and J ends, which lost 7 bases and 2 bases, there was a span of 11 bases. Germline V gives CDR1 SGHRS, CDR2 YFSETQ.

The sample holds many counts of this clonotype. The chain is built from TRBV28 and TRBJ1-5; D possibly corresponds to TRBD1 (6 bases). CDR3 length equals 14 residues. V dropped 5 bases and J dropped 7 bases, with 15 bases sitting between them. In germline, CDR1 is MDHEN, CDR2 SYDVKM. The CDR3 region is CASSAWRGGQPQHF. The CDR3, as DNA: TGTGCCAGCAGTGCTTGGAGAGGGGGGCAGCCCCAGCATTTT.

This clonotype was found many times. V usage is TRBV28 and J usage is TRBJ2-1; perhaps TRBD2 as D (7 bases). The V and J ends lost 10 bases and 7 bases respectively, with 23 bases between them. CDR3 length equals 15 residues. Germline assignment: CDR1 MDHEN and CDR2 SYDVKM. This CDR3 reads CATKRGAGVRNEQFF. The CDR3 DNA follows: TGTGCCACCAAACGGGGGGCGGGAGTAAGGAATGAGCAGTTCTTC.

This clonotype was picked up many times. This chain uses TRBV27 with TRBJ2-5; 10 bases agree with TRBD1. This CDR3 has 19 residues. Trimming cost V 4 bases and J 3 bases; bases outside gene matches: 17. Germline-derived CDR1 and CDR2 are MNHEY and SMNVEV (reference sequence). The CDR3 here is CASSSDGTGVISNKETQYF. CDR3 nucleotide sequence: TGTGCCAGCAGTTCCGATGGGACAGGGGTAATTTCGAACAAAGAGACCCAGTACTTC.

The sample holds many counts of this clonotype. In DNA form, the CDR3 reads TGTGCCAGCAGCCACCGGAGCAATGAGCAGTTCTTC. It codes for CASSHRSNEQFF. The V call is TRBV3-1, the J call TRBJ2-1, with D unresolved. The CDR3 has 12 residues. The V end lost 3 bases, the J end lost 6 bases, and 6 bases lay between the germline ends. Germline CDR1 LGHDT, CDR2 YNNKEL (reference sequence).

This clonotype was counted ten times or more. For the CDR3, the DNA is TGTGCCAGCAGTAAGGCGGGTGACAATGAGCAGTTCTTC. The encoded protein is CASSKAGDNEQFF. J is TRBJ2-1 and V is TRBV6-2 or TRBV6-3, with D possibly TRBD2 on 5 matching bases. V shed 5 bases and J shed 5 bases, with 10 bases lying between them. There are 13 residues in the CDR3. Germline V gene sequence: CDR1 MNHEY, CDR2 SVGEGT.

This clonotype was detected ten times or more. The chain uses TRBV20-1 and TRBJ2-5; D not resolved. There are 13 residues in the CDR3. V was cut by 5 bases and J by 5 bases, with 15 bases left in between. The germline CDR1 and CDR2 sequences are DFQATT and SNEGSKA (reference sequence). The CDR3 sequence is CSAGEGWWETQYF. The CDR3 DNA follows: TGCAGTGCTGGGGAAGGGTGGTGGGAGACCCAGTACTTC.

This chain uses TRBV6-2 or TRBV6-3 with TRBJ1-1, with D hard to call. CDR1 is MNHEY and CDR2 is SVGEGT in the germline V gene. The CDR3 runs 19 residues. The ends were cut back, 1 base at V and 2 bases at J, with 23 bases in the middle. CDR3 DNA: TGTGCCAGCAGTTACTGGGCCCCTGTTCGGGGAGGCATCAACACTGAAGCTTTCTTT. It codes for CASSYWAPVRGGINTEAFF.

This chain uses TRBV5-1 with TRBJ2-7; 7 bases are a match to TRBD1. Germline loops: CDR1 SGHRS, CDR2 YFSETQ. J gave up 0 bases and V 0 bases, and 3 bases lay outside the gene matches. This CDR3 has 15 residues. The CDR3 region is CASSLGRQGSYEQYF. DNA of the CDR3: TGCGCCAGCAGCTTGGGCCGACAGGGCTCCTACGAGCAGTACTTC.

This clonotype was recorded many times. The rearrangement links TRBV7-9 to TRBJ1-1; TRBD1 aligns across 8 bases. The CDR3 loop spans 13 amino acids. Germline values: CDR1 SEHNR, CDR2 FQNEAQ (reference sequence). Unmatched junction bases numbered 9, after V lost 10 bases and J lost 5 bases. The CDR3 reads CATLGQGGTEAFF. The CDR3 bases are TGTGCCACCCTCGGACAGGGCGGGACTGAAGCTTTCTTT. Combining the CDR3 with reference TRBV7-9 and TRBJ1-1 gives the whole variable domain DTGVSQNPRHKITKRGQNVTFRCDPISEHNRLYWYRQTLGQGPEFLTYFQNEAQLEKSRLLSDRFSAERPKGSFSTLEIQRTEQGDSAMYLCATLGQGGTEAFFGQGTRLTVV.

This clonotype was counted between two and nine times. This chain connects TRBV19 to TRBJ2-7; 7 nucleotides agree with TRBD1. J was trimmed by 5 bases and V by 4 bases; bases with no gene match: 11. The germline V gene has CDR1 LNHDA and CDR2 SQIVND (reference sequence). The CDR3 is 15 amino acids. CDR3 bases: TGTGCCAGTAGTAAGGGGGCAGGGTCCCGCGACGAGCAGTACTTC. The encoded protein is CASSKGAGSRDEQYF.